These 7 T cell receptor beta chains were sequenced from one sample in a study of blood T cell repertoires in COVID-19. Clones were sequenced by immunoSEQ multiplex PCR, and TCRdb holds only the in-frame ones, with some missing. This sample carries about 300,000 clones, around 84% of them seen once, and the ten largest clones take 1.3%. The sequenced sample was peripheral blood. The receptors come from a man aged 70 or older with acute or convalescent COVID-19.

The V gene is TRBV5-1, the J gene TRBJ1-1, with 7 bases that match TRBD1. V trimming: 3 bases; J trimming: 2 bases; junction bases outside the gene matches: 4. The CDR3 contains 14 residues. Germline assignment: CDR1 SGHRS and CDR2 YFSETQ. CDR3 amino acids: CASSSSGGNTEAFF. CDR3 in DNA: TGCGCCAGCAGCTCCTCAGGGGGTAACACTGAAGCTTTCTTT.

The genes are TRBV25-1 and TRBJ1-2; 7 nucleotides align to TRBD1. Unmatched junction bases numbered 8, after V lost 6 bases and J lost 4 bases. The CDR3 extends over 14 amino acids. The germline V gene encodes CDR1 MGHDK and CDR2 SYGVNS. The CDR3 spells CASRGQEKLYGYTF. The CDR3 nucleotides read TGTGCCAGCAGAGGACAGGAGAAACTCTATGGCTACACCTTC.

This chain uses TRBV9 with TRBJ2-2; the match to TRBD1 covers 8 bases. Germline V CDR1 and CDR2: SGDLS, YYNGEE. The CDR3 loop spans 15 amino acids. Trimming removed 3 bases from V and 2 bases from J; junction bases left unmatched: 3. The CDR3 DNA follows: TGTGCCAGCAGCGCCGGACAGGGCAACACCGGGGAGCTGTTTTTT. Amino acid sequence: CASSAGQGNTGELFF.

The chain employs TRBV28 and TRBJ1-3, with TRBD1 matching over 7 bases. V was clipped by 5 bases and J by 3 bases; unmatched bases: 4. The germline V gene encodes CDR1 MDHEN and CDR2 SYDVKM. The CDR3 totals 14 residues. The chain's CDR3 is CASSLNRGGNTIYF. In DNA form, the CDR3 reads TGTGCCAGCAGTCTCAACAGGGGTGGAAACACCATATATTTT.

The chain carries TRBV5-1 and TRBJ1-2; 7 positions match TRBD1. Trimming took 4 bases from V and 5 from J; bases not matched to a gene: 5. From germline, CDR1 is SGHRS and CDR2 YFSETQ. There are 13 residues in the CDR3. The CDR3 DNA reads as TGCGCCAGCAGCGATACAGGGGCTTATGGCTACACCTTC. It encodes CASSDTGAYGYTF.

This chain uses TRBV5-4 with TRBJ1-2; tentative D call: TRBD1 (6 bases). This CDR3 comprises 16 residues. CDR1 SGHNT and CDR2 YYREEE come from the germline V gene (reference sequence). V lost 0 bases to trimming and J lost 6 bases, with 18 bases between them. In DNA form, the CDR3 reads TGTGCCAGCAGCTTGGAAGCTGGGGGCGGCAGGCATGGCTACACCTTC. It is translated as CASSLEAGGGRHGYTF.

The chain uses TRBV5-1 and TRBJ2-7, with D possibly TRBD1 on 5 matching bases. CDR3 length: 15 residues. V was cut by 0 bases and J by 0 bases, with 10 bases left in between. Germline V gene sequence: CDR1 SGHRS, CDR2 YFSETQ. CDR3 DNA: TGCGCCAGCAGCTTGGGACAGCCTGGCTCCTACGAGCAGTACTTC. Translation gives CASSLGQPGSYEQYF.